These T cell receptor beta chains were read from a single sample in a study of T cell responses to AZD1222 COVID-19 vaccine. Data came from immunoSEQ multiplex PCR; TCRdb stores just in-frame clones and leaves some out. Counted here are roughly 100,000 clones, roughly 87% occurring once; the ten biggest clones make up approximately 40%. The sample in question was peripheral blood, obtained 28 days after the second AZD1222 dose. These receptors all come from an adult who received the AZD1222 COVID-19 vaccine. Each CDR3 is given with its conserved first and last residue. The order of the fields is clone size, V gene, J gene, D gene, CDR3 DNA, CDR3 protein. D genes are given only for firm matches. Some rows mark clone size as missing; the rest say once, few, many or name a class of expanded clone.

abundance: NA; v_gene: TRBV5-5; j_gene: TRBJ2-7; d_gene: TRBD1; CDR3nt: TGTGCCAGCAGCTTCGACAGGGGGCTTAGCTACGAGCAGTACTTC; CDR3aa: CASSFDRGLSYEQYF
abundance: once; v_gene: TRBV6-2/TRBV6-3; j_gene: TRBJ2-1; d_gene: NA; CDR3nt: TGTGCCAGCAGCCCTACTAGGAGCTCCTACAATGAGCAGTTCTTC; CDR3aa: CASSPTRSSYNEQFF
abundance: NA; v_gene: TRBV6-5; j_gene: TRBJ2-3; d_gene: TRBD2; CDR3nt: TGTGCCAGCAGTTTGACTAGCGGGAGGAAAGATACGCAGTATTTT; CDR3aa: CASSLTSGRKDTQYF
abundance: NA; v_gene: TRBV15; j_gene: TRBJ2-5; d_gene: TRBD1; CDR3nt: TGTGCCACCAGCGTAACACTTCCCGGGACAGGGTCTCAAGAGACCCAGTACTTC; CDR3aa: CATSVTLPGTGSQETQYF
abundance: NA; v_gene: TRBV2; j_gene: TRBJ2-7; d_gene: TRBD1; CDR3nt: TGTGCCAGCCAGACAGGGGGCGACGAGCAGTACTTC; CDR3aa: CASQTGGDEQYF
abundance: NA; v_gene: TRBV29-1; j_gene: TRBJ1-2; d_gene: TRBD1; CDR3nt: TGCAGCGTTATGGGGGACAGGGGGCTTGGCTACACCTTC; CDR3aa: CSVMGDRGLGYTF
abundance: NA; v_gene: TRBV28; j_gene: TRBJ2-7; d_gene: TRBD1; CDR3nt: TGTGCCAGCAGTTTAGTGGGGACAGGGGCCTACGAGCAGTACTTC; CDR3aa: CASSLVGTGAYEQYF
abundance: NA; v_gene: TRBV5-8; j_gene: TRBJ2-7; d_gene: TRBD1; CDR3nt: TGTGCCAGCAGAACTATGGGACAGGGCAACGAGCAGTACTTC; CDR3aa: CASRTMGQGNEQYF
abundance: NA; v_gene: TRBV5-1; j_gene: TRBJ2-3; d_gene: NA; CDR3nt: TGCGCCAGCAGCCCTCGGTCCTCCACAGATACGCAGTATTTT; CDR3aa: CASSPRSSTDTQYF
abundance: few; v_gene: TRBV19; j_gene: TRBJ1-5; d_gene: TRBD1; CDR3nt: TGTGCCAGCAAAAGACAGGGAGGGACAAATAGCAATCAGCCCCAGCATTTT; CDR3aa: CASKRQGGTNSNQPQHF
abundance: NA; v_gene: TRBV11-2; j_gene: TRBJ1-4; d_gene: TRBD1; CDR3nt: TGTGCCAGCAGGGAGGACAGGGGAAAGGAAAAACTGTTTTTT; CDR3aa: CASREDRGKEKLFF
abundance: few; v_gene: TRBV7-2; j_gene: TRBJ2-7; d_gene: TRBD1; CDR3nt: TGTGCCAGCAGCCCCGGACAGGGAAGGGAGCAGTACTTC; CDR3aa: CASSPGQGREQYF
abundance: NA; v_gene: TRBV9; j_gene: TRBJ2-5; d_gene: NA; CDR3nt: TGTGCCAGCAGCGTAGGTTCCAGCGGCGTGGCCCAGTACTTC; CDR3aa: CASSVGSSGVAQYF
abundance: NA; v_gene: TRBV28; j_gene: TRBJ2-1; d_gene: NA; CDR3nt: TGTGCCAGCAGTTTAGCAGGAGCTAACAATGAGCAGTTCTTC; CDR3aa: CASSLAGANNEQFF
abundance: NA; v_gene: TRBV7-3; j_gene: TRBJ2-7; d_gene: TRBD2; CDR3nt: TGTGCCAGCAGCCGGGACTATGCCTACGAGCAGTACTTC; CDR3aa: CASSRDYAYEQYF
abundance: NA; v_gene: TRBV15; j_gene: TRBJ1-6; d_gene: NA; CDR3nt: TGTGCCACCAGCAAACGCCGCCCAATCGATAATTCACCCCTCCACTTT; CDR3aa: CATSKRRPIDNSPLHF
abundance: NA; v_gene: TRBV20-1; j_gene: TRBJ1-2; d_gene: TRBD1; CDR3nt: TGCAGTGCTAATGACAGGGGGCCTAACTATGGCTACACCTTC; CDR3aa: CSANDRGPNYGYTF
abundance: NA; v_gene: TRBV5-1; j_gene: TRBJ2-1; d_gene: TRBD2; CDR3nt: TGCGCCAGCAGTCAAGGGACTAGCGGGGCCTCGCAGTTCTTC; CDR3aa: CASSQGTSGASQFF
abundance: NA; v_gene: TRBV7-8; j_gene: TRBJ1-1; d_gene: NA; CDR3nt: TGTGCCAGCAGCTTAAACGACAGGCTCTACACTGAAGCTTTCTTT; CDR3aa: CASSLNDRLYTEAFF
abundance: once; v_gene: TRBV9; j_gene: TRBJ1-3; d_gene: NA; CDR3nt: TGTGCCAGCAGCGATGGGGGGGGCGGGAAGGACTCTGGAAACACCATATATTTT; CDR3aa: CASSDGGGGKDSGNTIYF
abundance: NA; v_gene: TRBV7-9; j_gene: TRBJ1-3; d_gene: NA; CDR3nt: TGTGCCAGCAGCTTAGCAGGGTATGGAAACACCATATATTTT; CDR3aa: CASSLAGYGNTIYF
abundance: NA; v_gene: TRBV10-3; j_gene: TRBJ2-2; d_gene: NA; CDR3nt: TGTGCCATCAGTCCCGGGACCGGGGAGCTGTTTTTT; CDR3aa: CAISPGTGELFF
abundance: NA; v_gene: TRBV15; j_gene: TRBJ2-7; d_gene: TRBD2; CDR3nt: TGTGCCACCAGCCCGCGCGGACTAGCGGGATCCTACGAGCAGTACTTC; CDR3aa: CATSPRGLAGSYEQYF
abundance: NA; v_gene: TRBV29-1; j_gene: TRBJ2-2; d_gene: TRBD1; CDR3nt: TGCAGCGTTGAAGGGACAGGCGTCACCGGGGAGCTGTTTTTT; CDR3aa: CSVEGTGVTGELFF
abundance: NA; v_gene: TRBV5-5; j_gene: TRBJ2-2; d_gene: TRBD2; CDR3nt: TGTGCCAGCAGCTATCGACTAGCGGGAGATCACACCGGGGAGCTGTTTTTT; CDR3aa: CASSYRLAGDHTGELFF
abundance: NA; v_gene: TRBV7-9; j_gene: TRBJ2-7; d_gene: TRBD2; CDR3nt: TGTGCCAGCAGCTTGTCTCGGGGGGTCGGCGAGCAGTACTTC; CDR3aa: CASSLSRGVGEQYF
abundance: NA; v_gene: TRBV15; j_gene: TRBJ2-7; d_gene: TRBD2; CDR3nt: TGTGCCACCAGCAGAGCTCCCTCACTAGCGGGAGTCAACGAGCAGTACTTC; CDR3aa: CATSRAPSLAGVNEQYF
abundance: NA; v_gene: TRBV7-6; j_gene: TRBJ2-7; d_gene: TRBD2; CDR3nt: TGTGCCAGCAGCTTAGGCGGGAGACGGGGGGGCACCTACGAGCAGTACTTC; CDR3aa: CASSLGGRRGGTYEQYF
abundance: NA; v_gene: TRBV5-1; j_gene: TRBJ2-1; d_gene: TRBD1; CDR3nt: TGCGCCAGTTCTATTGGGACAGGGGACAATGAGCAGTTCTTC; CDR3aa: CASSIGTGDNEQFF
abundance: NA; v_gene: TRBV5-6; j_gene: TRBJ2-7; d_gene: NA; CDR3nt: TGTGCCAGCAGCTTGGGCCAGGGGTCGGGAGAGCAGTACTTC; CDR3aa: CASSLGQGSGEQYF
abundance: NA; v_gene: TRBV30; j_gene: TRBJ2-2; d_gene: NA; CDR3nt: TGTGCCTGGAGTGTATCCCGGGCCGGGGAGCTGTTTTTT; CDR3aa: CAWSVSRAGELFF
abundance: NA; v_gene: TRBV7-9; j_gene: TRBJ1-1; d_gene: NA; CDR3nt: TGTGCCAGCACTTTCGGGGGTAGCACTGAAGCTTTCTTT; CDR3aa: CASTFGGSTEAFF
abundance: NA; v_gene: TRBV2; j_gene: TRBJ2-1; d_gene: TRBD2; CDR3nt: TGTGCCAGCAGGATACTAGCGGTGAGGAATGAGCAGTTCTTC; CDR3aa: CASRILAVRNEQFF
abundance: once; v_gene: TRBV28; j_gene: TRBJ2-7; d_gene: TRBD2; CDR3nt: TGTGCCAGCAGTTTAATACTAGCGGCCTACGAGCAGTACTTC; CDR3aa: CASSLILAAYEQYF
abundance: NA; v_gene: TRBV28; j_gene: TRBJ2-1; d_gene: NA; CDR3nt: TGTGCCAGCAGTCCGAGGGGGGTAAACAATGAGCAGTTCTTC; CDR3aa: CASSPRGVNNEQFF
abundance: NA; v_gene: TRBV4-3; j_gene: TRBJ2-1; d_gene: TRBD2; CDR3nt: TGCGCCAGCAGCCTTTGGACTAGCGAACCCTACAATGAGCAGTTCTTC; CDR3aa: CASSLWTSEPYNEQFF
abundance: NA; v_gene: TRBV7-2; j_gene: TRBJ2-4; d_gene: TRBD1; CDR3nt: TGTGCCAGCAGCCCGGGGACAGGGAGCGGGATAGCCAAAAACATTCAGTACTTC; CDR3aa: CASSPGTGSGIAKNIQYF
abundance: NA; v_gene: TRBV5-1; j_gene: TRBJ1-1; d_gene: TRBD1; CDR3nt: TGCGCCAGCAGCTTAGCAGTACAGGGGGAAGCTTTCTTT; CDR3aa: CASSLAVQGEAFF
abundance: NA; v_gene: TRBV9; j_gene: TRBJ1-5; d_gene: NA; CDR3nt: TGTGCCAGCAGCCCACTACCCGCGACAAATCAGCCCCAGCATTTT; CDR3aa: CASSPLPATNQPQHF
abundance: once; v_gene: TRBV28; j_gene: TRBJ1-6; d_gene: TRBD1; CDR3nt: TGTGCCAGCAGTTATCCGGGACAGGGGGCTGCACCCCTCCACTTT; CDR3aa: CASSYPGQGAAPLHF